Shown below are 20 T cell receptor beta chains from a single sample sequenced in a study of PD-1 blockade in classical Hodgkin lymphoma. The table came from immunoSEQ multiplex PCR; TCRdb's copy has only in-frame clones and leaves some out. The sample yields about 28,000 clones, 80% seen once. Specified time point: cycle 4 day 1 (C4D1), after six to seven weeks of nivolumab. Each patient experienced a relapse that followed autologous stem cell transplantation, and brentuximab vedotin exposure varied. Here the sequenced sample was peripheral blood mononuclear cells (PBMCs), taken before the fourth cycle of nivolumab. The receptor source for this set is a human donor with classical Hodgkin lymphoma.

This clone came up once. The V and J genes are TRBV19 and TRBJ2-2; D gene unclear. From germline, CDR1 is LNHDA and CDR2 SQIVND (reference sequence). This CDR3 is built from 14 residues. Trimming left V 6 bases short and J 3 bases short, with 11 bases between. CDR3 sequence reads: CASRRVADTGELFF. CDR3 DNA: TGTGCCAGTAGAAGGGTTGCCGACACCGGGGAGCTGTTTTTT.

The chain combines TRBV7-2 with TRBJ1-5; possibly TRBD1 for D (5 bases). Germline V gene data show CDR1 as SGHTA and CDR2 as FQGNSA. This CDR3 is 14 amino acids long. Deletions cut 4 bases from V and 4 bases from J, with 11 bases between. The CDR3 spells CASSSMGGNQPQHF. The CDR3 DNA sequence: TGTGCCAGCAGCTCTATGGGGGGGAATCAGCCCCAGCATTTT.

This chain links TRBV6-4 with TRBJ2-1; 7 nucleotides agree with TRBD2. Germline V gene sequence: CDR1 MRHNA, CDR2 SNTAGT. This CDR3 is built from 15 residues. V was clipped by 1 base and J by 3 bases; unmatched bases: 3. CDR3 DNA: TGTGCCAGCAGTGACTGGACTAGATTCTACAATGAGCAGTTCTTC. Protein sequence: CASSDWTRFYNEQFF.

This clone has more than one count but fewer than ten. V usage is TRBV28 and J usage is TRBJ2-5; no clear D. CDR1 and CDR2 from the germline V gene are MDHEN and SYDVKM. The V and J ends lost 2 bases and 5 bases respectively, with 9 bases between them. The CDR3 covers 13 residues. The CDR3 DNA follows: TGTGCCAGCAGTTTAGAGGTTATGGAGACCCAGTACTTC. Protein product: CASSLEVMETQYF.

The chain joins TRBV7-9 to TRBJ2-3, with D possibly called TRBD1 or TRBD2 (5 bases each). The V gene lost 6 bases and the J gene lost 1 base, with 8 bases spanning the gap. CDR1 and CDR2 from the germline V gene are SEHNR and FQNEAQ (reference sequence). The CDR3 length is 13 residues. The CDR3 DNA follows: TGTGCCAGCAGGCAGGGAGGCACAGATACGCAGTATTTT. It translates to CASRQGGTDTQYF.

Written as DNA, the CDR3 is TGTGCCATCAGAAACGGACGGAACTCCTACGAGCAGTACTTC. This encodes CAIRNGRNSYEQYF. The chain recombines TRBV10-3 with TRBJ2-7; the D is unclear. The ends were cut back, 6 bases at V and 0 bases at J, with 12 bases in the middle. The CDR3 is 14 amino acids. From germline, CDR1 is ENHRY and CDR2 SYGVKD.

The chain carries TRBV6-5 and TRBJ2-5, with 9 nucleotides matching TRBD1. The V segment lost 5 bases and the J segment 4 bases; nucleotides outside the gene matches: 5. CDR3 size: 14 residues. Germline-derived CDR1 and CDR2 are MNHEY and SVGAGI. The CDR3 DNA sequence: TGTGCCAGCAGTGGGACAGGGACAGGAGAGACCCAGTACTTC. Translating it yields CASSGTGTGETQYF.

The chain employs TRBV2 and TRBJ2-5; 11 nucleotides align to TRBD2. The CDR3 totals 15 residues. The V gene end was trimmed by 5 bases and the J gene end by 5 bases; junction bases not matched to a gene: 7. The V gene's germline CDR1 is SNHLY and CDR2 FYNNEI. The DNA of the CDR3 is TGTGCCAGCAGTACTAGCGGGAGTAGGCAGGAGACCCAGTACTTC. Amino acids: CASSTSGSRQETQYF.

V usage is TRBV5-1 and J usage is TRBJ1-3; possibly TRBD1 for D (5 bases). The V end was cut by 4 bases, the J end by 2 bases, with 10 bases between. Germline assignment: CDR1 SGHRS and CDR2 YFSETQ. The CDR3 is 14 residues long. In DNA form, the CDR3 reads TGCGCCAGCAGCCTCTCGGGGGCTGGAAACACCATATATTTT. It encodes CASSLSGAGNTIYF.

V gene TRBV28 combines with J gene TRBJ2-3; 8 positions match TRBD2. The trim removed 3 bases at V and 6 bases at J, leaving 8 bases unmatched. The CDR3 consists of 15 residues. CDR1 is MDHEN, CDR2 SYDVKM, per germline. CDR3 nucleotides: TGTGCCAGCAGTTTGTCGGCGGGAGGAGTGGATACGCAGTATTTT. The encoded protein is CASSLSAGGVDTQYF.

The chain uses TRBV19 and TRBJ2-7; D gene uncertain. The germline gives CDR1 LNHDA, CDR2 SQIVND (reference sequence). The V and J ends lost 5 bases and 5 bases respectively, with 13 bases between them. The CDR3 runs 13 residues. CDR3 DNA sequence: TGTGCCAGTAGTCGCGGCTTGCTTCACGAGCAGTACTTC. This gives the protein CASSRGLLHEQYF.

The chain recombines TRBV15 with TRBJ1-4; 10 positions agree with TRBD1. The germline gives CDR1 LNHNV, CDR2 YYDKDF (reference sequence). V shed 5 bases, J shed 10 bases, and the junction held 10 bases outside the gene matches. The CDR3 has 15 amino acids. This CDR3 reads CATSSRDRGEVKLFF. For the CDR3, the DNA is TGTGCCACCAGCTCCCGGGACAGGGGAGAAGTAAAACTGTTTTTT.

The rearrangement uses TRBV5-1 and TRBJ2-5; D remains unclear. Germline lookup yields CDR1 SGHRS and CDR2 YFSETQ. Trimming left V 0 bases short and J 0 bases short, with 9 bases between. This CDR3 contains 15 residues. CDR3 amino acids: CASSLDGRNQETQYF. The CDR3 coding sequence is TGCGCCAGCAGCTTGGATGGACGTAACCAAGAGACCCAGTACTTC.

The J gene is TRBJ2-7, the V gene TRBV5-1, with 9 nucleotides matching TRBD1. The CDR3 has 14 amino acids. Losses at the gene ends were 4 bases for V and 6 bases for J; bases not matched to a gene: 8. Per the germline V gene, CDR1 is SGHRS and CDR2 is YFSETQ. CDR3 DNA: TGCGCCAGCAGCGCCGATTCGACAGGGGGCGAGCAGTACTTC. It codes for CASSADSTGGEQYF.

The rearrangement joins TRBV19 to TRBJ1-5, with D uncertain. The CDR3 consists of 13 residues. Trimming took 7 bases from V and 7 from J, leaving 14 bases between them. Germline CDR1 LNHDA, CDR2 SQIVND (reference sequence). Written as DNA, the CDR3 is TGTGCCAGTACCCCAGTTCGTGGGCAGCCCCAGCATTTT. It codes for CASTPVRGQPQHF.

This chain joins TRBV18 and TRBJ2-2; TRBD1 aligns across 8 bases. The CDR3 is made up of 15 amino acids. The trim removed 3 bases at V and 2 bases at J, leaving 2 bases unmatched. Germline V gene data show CDR1 as KGHSH and CDR2 as LQKENI. The CDR3 is CASSPTGDNTGELFF. In DNA, the CDR3 is TGTGCCAGCTCACCGACAGGGGATAACACCGGGGAGCTGTTTTTT.

V usage is TRBV11-2 and J usage is TRBJ2-3; D gene unclear. CDR1 SGHAT and CDR2 FQNNGV come from the germline V gene. CDR3 length equals 12 residues. The V gene lost 6 bases and the J gene lost 0 bases, with 4 bases spanning the gap. DNA of the CDR3: TGTGCCAGCAGTGCTAGCACAGATACGCAGTATTTT. Translating gives CASSASTDTQYF. Full variable domain (remainder filled in from reference TRBV11-2 and TRBJ2-3): EAGVAQSPRYKIIEKRQSVAFWCNPISGHATLYWYQQILGQGPKLLIQFQNNGVVDDSQLPKDRFSAERLKGVDSTLKIQPAKLEDSAVYLCASSASTDTQYFGPGTRLTVL.

J is TRBJ2-5 and V is TRBV5-1; D unclear. V was clipped by 2 bases and J by 1 base, with 9 bases between them. The germline CDR1 and CDR2 sequences are SGHRS and YFSETQ. The CDR3 spans 14 residues. The CDR3 region has the DNA TGCGCCAGCAGCTTCATGAACCGCCAAGAGACCCAGTACTTC. This sequence encodes CASSFMNRQETQYF. The complete variable domain, with remaining parts taken from reference TRBV5-1 and TRBJ2-5, reads KAGVTQTPRYLIKTRGQQVTLSCSPISGHRSVSWYQQTPGQGLQFLFEYFSETQRNKGNFPGRFSGRQFSNSRSEMNVSTLELGDSALYLCASSFMNRQETQYFGPGTRLLVL.

The chain links TRBV19 to TRBJ1-1; D perhaps matches TRBD1 (5 bases). The CDR3 covers 14 residues. V dropped 7 bases and J dropped 1 base, with 13 bases sitting between them. The germline CDR1 and CDR2 sequences are LNHDA and SQIVND (reference sequence). DNA of the CDR3: TGTGCCAGTAATCAGCCAGGGAGGAACACTGAAGCTTTCTTT. It yields the protein CASNQPGRNTEAFF.

This clone was counted a single time. The V gene is TRBV2, the J gene TRBJ2-2, with unresolved D. The germline V and J ends were trimmed by 10 bases and 4 bases, with 10 bases remaining between them. The germline V gene has CDR1 SNHLY and CDR2 FYNNEI. CDR3 length: 12 amino acids. The CDR3 sequence: CANQKLTGELFF. The CDR3 bases are TGTGCCAACCAGAAACTCACCGGGGAGCTGTTTTTT. Using reference TRBV2 and TRBJ2-2 for the parts outside the CDR3, the full variable domain is EPEVTQTPSHQVTQMGQEVILRCVPISNHLYFYWYRQILGQKVEFLVSFYNNEISEKSEIFDDQFSVERPDGSNFTLKIRSTKLEDSAMYFCANQKLTGELFFGEGSRLTVL.